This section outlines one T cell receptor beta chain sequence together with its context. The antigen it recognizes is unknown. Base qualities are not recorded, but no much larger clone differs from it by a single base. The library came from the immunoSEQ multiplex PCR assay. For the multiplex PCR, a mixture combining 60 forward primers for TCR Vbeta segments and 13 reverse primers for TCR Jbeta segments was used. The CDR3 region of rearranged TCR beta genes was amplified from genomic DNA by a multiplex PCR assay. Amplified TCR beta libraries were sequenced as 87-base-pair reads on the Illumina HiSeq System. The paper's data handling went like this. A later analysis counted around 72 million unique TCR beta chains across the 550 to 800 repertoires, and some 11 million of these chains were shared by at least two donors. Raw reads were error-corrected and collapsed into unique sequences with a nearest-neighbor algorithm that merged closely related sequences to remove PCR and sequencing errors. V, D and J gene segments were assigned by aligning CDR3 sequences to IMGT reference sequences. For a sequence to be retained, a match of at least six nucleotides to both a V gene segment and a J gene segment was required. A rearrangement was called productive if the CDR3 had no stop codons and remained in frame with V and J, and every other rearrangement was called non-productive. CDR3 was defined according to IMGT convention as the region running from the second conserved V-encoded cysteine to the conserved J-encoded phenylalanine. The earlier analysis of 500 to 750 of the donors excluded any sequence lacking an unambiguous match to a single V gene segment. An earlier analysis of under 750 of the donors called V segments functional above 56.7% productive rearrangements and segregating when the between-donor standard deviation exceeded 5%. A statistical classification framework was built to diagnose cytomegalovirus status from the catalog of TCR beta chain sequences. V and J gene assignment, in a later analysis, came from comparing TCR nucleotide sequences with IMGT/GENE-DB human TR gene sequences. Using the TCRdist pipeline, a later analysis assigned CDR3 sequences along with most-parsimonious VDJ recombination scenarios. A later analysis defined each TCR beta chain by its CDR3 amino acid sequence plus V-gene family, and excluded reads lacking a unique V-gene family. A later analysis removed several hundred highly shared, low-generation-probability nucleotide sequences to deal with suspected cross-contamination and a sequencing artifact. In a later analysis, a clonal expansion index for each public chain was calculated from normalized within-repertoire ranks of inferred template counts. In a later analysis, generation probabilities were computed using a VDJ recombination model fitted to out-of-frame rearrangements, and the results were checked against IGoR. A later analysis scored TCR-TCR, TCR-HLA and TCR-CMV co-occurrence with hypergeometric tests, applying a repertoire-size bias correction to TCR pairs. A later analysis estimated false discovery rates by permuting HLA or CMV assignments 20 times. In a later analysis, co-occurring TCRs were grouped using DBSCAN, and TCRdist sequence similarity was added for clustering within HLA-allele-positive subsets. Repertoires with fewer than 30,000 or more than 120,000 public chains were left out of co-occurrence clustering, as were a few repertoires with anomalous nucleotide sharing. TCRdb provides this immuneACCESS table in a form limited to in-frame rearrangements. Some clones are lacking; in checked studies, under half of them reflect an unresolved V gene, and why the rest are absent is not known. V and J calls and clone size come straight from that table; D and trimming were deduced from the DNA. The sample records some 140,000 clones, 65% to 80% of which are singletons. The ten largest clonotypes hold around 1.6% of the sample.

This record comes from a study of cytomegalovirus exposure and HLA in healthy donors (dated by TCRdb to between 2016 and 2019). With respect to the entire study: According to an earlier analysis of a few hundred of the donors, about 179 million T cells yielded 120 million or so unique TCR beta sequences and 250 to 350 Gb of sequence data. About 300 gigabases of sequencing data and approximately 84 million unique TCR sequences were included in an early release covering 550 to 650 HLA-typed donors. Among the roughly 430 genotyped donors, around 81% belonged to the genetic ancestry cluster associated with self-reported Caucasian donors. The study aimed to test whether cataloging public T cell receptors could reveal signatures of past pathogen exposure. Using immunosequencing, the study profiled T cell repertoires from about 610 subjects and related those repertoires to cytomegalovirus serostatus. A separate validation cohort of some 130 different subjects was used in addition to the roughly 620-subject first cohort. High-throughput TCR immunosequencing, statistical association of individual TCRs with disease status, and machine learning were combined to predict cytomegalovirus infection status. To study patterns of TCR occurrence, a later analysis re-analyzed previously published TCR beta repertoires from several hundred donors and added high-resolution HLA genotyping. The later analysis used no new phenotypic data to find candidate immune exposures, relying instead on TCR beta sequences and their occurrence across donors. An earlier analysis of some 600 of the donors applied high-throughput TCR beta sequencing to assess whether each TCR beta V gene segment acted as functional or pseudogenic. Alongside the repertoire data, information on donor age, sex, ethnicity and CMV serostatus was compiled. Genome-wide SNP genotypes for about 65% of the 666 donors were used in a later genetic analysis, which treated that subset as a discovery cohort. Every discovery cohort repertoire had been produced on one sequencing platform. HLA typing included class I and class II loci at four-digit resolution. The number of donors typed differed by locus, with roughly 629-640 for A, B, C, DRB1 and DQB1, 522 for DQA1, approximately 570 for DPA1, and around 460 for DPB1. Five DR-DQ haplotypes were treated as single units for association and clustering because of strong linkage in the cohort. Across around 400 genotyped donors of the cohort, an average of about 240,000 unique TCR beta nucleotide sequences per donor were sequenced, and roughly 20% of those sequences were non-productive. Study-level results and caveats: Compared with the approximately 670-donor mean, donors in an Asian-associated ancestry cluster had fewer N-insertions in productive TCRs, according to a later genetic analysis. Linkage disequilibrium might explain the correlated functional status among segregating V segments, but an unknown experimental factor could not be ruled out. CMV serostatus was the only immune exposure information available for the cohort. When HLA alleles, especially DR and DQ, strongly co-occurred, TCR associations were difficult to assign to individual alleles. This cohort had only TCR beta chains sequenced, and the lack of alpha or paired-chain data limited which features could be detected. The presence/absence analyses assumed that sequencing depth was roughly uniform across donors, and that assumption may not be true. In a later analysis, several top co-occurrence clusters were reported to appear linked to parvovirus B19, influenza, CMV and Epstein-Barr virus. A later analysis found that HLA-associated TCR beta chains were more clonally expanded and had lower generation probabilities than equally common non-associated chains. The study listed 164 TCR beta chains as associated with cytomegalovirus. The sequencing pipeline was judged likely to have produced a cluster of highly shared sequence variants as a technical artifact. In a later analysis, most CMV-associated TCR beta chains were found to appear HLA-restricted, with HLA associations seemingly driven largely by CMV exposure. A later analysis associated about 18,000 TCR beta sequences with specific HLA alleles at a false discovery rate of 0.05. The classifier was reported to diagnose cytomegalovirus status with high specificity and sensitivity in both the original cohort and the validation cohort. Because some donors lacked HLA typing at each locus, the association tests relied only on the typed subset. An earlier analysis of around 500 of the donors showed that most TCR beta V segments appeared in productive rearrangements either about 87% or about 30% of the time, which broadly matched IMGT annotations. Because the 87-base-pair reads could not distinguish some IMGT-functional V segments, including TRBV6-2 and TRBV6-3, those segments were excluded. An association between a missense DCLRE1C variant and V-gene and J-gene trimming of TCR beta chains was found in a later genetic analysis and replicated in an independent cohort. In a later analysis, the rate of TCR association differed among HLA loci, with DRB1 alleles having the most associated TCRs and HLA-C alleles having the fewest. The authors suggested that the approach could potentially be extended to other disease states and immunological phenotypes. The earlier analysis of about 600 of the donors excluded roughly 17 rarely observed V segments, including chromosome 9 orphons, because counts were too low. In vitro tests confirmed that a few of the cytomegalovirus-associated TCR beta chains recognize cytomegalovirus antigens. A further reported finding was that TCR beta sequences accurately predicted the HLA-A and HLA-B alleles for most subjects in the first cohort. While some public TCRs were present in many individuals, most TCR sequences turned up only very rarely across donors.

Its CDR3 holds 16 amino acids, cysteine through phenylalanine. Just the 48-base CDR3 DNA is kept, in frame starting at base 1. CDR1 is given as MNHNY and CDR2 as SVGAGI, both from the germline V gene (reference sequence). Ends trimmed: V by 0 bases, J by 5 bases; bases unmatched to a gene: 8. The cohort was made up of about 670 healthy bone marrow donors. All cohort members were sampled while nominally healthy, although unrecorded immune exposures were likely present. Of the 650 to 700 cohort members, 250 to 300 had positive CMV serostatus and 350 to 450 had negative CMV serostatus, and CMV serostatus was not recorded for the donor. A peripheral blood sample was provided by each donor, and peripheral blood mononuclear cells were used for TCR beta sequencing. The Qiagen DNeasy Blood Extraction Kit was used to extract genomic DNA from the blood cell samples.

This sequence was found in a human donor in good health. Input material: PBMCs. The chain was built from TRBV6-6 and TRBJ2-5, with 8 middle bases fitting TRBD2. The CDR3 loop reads CASSYSPWREEETQYF. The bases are TGTGCCAGCAGTTACTCGCCCTGGCGGGAGGAGGAGACCCAGTACTTC.